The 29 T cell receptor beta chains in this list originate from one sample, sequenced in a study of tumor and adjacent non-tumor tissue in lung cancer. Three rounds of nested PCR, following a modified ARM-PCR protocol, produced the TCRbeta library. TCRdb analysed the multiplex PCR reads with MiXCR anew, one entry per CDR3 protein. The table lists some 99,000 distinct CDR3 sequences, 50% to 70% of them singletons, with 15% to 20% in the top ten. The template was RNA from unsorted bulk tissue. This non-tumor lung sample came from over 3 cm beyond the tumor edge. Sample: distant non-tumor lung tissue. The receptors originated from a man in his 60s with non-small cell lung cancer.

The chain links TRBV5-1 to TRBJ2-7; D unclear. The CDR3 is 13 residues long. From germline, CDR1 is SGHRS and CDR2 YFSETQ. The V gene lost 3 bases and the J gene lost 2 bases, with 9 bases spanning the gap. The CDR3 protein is CASSSHGTYEQYF. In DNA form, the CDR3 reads TGCGCCAGCAGCTCGCACGGAACCTACGAGCAGTACTTC.

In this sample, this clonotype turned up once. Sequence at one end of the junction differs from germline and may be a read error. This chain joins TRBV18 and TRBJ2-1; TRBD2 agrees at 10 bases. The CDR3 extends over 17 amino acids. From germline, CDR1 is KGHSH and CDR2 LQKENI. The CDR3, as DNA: TGTTCCAGTTCCCTTAGACTTGGGACTAGCGTTTACAATGAGCAGTTCTTC. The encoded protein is CSSSLRLGTSVYNEQFF.

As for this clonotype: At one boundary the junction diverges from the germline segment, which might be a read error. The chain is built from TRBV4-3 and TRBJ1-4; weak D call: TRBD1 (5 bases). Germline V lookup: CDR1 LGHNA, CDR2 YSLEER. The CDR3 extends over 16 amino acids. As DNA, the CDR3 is TGCGCCAGCAGCCAAGCAAGGACATGTGGTAATGAAAAACTGGTTTTT. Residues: CASSQARTCGNEKLVF.

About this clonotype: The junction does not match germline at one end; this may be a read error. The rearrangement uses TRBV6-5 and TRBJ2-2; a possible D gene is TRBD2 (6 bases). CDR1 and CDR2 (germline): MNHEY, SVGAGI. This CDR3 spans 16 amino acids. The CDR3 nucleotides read TGTGCCAGCAGGATGACTGGCGGGAAATACTCCGGGGGGCTGTTTTTT. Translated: CASRMTGGKYSGGLFF.

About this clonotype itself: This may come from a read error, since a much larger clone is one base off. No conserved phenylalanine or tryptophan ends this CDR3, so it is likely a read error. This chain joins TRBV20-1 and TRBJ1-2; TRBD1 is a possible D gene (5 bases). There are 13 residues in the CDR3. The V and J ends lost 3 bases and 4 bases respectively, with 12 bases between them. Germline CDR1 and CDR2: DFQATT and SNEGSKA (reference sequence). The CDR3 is CSASPSGTYGYTI. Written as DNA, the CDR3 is TGCAGTGCTAGCCCCTCGGGGACCTATGGCTACACCATC.

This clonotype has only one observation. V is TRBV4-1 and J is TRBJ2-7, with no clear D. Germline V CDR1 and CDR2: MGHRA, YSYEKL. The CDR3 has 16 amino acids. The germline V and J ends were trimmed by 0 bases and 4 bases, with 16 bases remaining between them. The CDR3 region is CASSQDPSPLYYEQYF. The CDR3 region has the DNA TGCGCCAGCAGCCAAGACCCCTCCCCTCTATATTACGAGCAGTACTTC.

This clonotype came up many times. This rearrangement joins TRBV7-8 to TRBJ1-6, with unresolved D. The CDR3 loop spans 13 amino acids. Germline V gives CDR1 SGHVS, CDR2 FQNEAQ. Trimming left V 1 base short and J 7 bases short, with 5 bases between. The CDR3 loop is CASSLEPNSPLHF. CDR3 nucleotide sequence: TGTGCCAGCAGCTTAGAACCAAATTCACCCCTCCACTTT.

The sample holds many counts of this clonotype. CDR3 sequence (DNA): TGTGCCAGCAGTGGAGGACTAGCGGTCTACAATGAGCAGTTCTTC. The encoded protein is CASSGGLAVYNEQFF. The chain combines TRBV6-1 with TRBJ2-1; 10 positions match TRBD2. Germline loops: CDR1 MNHNS, CDR2 SASEGT. V dropped 4 bases and J dropped 3; count of bases not matched to a gene: 3. The CDR3 spans 15 residues.

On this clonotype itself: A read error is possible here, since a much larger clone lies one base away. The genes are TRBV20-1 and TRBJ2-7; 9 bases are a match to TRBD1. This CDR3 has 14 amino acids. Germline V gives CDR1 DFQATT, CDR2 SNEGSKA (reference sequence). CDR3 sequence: CSAYVTGGAYKQYF. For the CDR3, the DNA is TGCAGTGCGTATGTCACAGGGGGCGCCTACAAGCAGTACTTC.

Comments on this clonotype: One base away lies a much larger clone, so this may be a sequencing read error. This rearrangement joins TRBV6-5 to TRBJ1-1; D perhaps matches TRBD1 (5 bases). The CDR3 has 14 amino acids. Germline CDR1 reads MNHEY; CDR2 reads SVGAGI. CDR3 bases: TGTGCCAGCAGACCGGGACGGAAGAACGCTGAAGCTTTCTTT. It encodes CASRPGRKNAEAFF.

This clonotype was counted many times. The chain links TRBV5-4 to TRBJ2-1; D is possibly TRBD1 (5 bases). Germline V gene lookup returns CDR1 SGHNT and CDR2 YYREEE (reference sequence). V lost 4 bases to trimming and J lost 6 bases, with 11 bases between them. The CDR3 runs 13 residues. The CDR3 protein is CASSPGQGNEQFF. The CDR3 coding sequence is TGTGCCAGCAGCCCAGGGCAGGGCAATGAGCAGTTCTTC. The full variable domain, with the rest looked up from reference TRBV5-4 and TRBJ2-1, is ETGVTQSPTHLIKTRGQQVTLRCSSQSGHNTVSWYQQALGQGPQFIFQYYREEENGRGNFPPRFSGLQFPNYSSELNVNALELDDSALYLCASSPGQGNEQFFGPGTRLTVL.

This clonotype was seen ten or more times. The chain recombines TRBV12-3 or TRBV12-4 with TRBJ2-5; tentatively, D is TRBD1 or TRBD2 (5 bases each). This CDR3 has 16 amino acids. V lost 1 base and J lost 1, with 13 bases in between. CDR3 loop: CASSLVARGAQETQYF. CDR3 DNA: TGTGCCAGCAGTTTAGTTGCGAGGGGAGCCCAAGAGACCCAGTACTTC.

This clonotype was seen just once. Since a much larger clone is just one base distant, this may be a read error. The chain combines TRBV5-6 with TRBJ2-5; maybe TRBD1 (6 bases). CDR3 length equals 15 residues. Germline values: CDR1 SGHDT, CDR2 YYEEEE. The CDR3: CANSPPRDNQETQYF. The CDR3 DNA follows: TGTGCCAACAGCCCCCCCCGGGACAACCAAGAGACCCAGTACTTC. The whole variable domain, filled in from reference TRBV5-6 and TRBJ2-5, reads DAGVTQSPTHLIKTRGQQVTLRCSPKSGHDTVSWYQQALGQGPQFIFQYYEEEERQRGNFPDRFSGHQFPNYSSELNVNALLLGDSALYLCANSPPRDNQETQYFGPGTRLLVL.

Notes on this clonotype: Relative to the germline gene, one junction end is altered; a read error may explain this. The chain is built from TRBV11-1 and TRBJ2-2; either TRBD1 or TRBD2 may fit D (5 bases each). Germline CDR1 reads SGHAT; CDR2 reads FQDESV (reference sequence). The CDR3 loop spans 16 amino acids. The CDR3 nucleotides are TGTACCAGCAGCTTAGTGAGGGGCCTAAACACCGGGGAGCTGTATTTT. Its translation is CTSSLVRGLNTGELYF.

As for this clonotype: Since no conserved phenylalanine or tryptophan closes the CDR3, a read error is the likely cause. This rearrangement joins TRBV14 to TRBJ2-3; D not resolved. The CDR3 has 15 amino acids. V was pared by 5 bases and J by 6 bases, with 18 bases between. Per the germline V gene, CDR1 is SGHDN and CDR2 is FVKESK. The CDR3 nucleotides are TGTGCCAGCAGCACGACATGGTCGCGATTGGATACGCAGTATTTG. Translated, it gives CASSTTWSRLDTQYL.

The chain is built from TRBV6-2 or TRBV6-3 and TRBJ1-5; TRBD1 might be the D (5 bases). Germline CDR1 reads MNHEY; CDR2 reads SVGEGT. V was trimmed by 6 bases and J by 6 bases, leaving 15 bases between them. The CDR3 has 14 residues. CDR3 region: CASSRAVKVQPQHF. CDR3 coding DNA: TGTGCCAGCAGCAGGGCAGTGAAGGTTCAGCCCCAGCATTTT.

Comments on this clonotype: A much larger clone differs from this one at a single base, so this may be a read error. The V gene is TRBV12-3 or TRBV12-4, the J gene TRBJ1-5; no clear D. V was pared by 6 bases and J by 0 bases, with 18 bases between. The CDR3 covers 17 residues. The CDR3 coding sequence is TGTGCCAGCAGCAACGAAGGACGGCTTCATAGCAATCAGCCCCAGCATTTT. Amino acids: CASSNEGRLHSNQPQHF.

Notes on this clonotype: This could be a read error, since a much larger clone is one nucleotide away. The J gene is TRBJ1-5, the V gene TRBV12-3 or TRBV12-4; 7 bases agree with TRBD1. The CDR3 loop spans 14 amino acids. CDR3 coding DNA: TGTGCCAGCACAGGGGGGGGAAGCAAACAGCCCCAGCATTTT. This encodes CASTGGGSKQPQHF.

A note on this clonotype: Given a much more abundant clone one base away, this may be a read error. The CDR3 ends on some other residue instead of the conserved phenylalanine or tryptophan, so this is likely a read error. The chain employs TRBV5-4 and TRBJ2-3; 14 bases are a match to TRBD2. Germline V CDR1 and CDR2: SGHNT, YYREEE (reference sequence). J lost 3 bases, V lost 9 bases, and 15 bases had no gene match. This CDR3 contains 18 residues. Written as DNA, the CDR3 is TGTGCCACCGGACAGGGGGGGACTAGCGGGAGAGGGACAGATACGCAGTATTCT. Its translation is CATGQGGTSGRGTDTQYS.

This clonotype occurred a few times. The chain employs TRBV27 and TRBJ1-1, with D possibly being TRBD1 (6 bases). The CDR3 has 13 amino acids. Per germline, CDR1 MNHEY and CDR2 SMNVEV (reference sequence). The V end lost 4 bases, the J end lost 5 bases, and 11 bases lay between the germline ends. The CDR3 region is CASSSLGGTEAFF. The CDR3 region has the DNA TGTGCCAGCAGTTCCCTAGGGGGGACTGAAGCTTTCTTT.

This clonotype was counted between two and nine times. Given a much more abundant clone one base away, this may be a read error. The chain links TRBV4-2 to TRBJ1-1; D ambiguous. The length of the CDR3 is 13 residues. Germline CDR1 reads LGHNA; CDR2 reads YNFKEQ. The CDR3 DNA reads TGTGCCAGCGGCCAAGATTTCGGGGCTGAAGCTTTCTTT. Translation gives CASGQDFGAEAFF.

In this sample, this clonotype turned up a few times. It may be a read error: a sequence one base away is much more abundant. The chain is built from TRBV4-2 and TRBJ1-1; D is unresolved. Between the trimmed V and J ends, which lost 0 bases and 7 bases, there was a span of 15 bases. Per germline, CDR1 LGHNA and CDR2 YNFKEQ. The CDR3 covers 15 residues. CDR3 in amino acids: CASSQDDRGYLEAFF. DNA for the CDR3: TGTGCCAGCAGCCAAGATGACCGGGGTTATCTTGAAGCTTTCTTT.

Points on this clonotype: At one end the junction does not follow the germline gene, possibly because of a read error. This chain's CDR3 is CANSFLGSSGAFF. CDR3 bases: TGTGCCAACAGTTTTCTTGGGTCCTCTGGAGCTTTCTTT. V and J are TRBV6-5 and TRBJ1-1, with D unresolved. CDR3 length: 13 amino acids. Germline V gene sequence: CDR1 MNHEY, CDR2 SVGAGI.

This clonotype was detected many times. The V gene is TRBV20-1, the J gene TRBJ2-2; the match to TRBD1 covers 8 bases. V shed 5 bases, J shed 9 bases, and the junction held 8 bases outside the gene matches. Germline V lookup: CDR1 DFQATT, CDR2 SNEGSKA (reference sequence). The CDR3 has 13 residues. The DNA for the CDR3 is TGCAGTGCTCCAAGACCAGGGGGCAGGGAGCTGTTTTTT. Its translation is CSAPRPGGRELFF.

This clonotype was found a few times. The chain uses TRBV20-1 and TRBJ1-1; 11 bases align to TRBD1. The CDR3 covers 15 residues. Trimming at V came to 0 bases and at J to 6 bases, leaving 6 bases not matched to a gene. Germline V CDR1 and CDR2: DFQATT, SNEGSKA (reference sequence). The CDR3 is CSARDPGQGASEAFF. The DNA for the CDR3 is TGCAGTGCTAGAGATCCAGGACAGGGGGCATCTGAAGCTTTCTTT.

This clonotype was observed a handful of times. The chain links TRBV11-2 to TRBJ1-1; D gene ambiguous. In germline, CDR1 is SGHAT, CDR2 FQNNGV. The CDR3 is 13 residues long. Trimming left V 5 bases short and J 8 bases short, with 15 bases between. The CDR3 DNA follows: TGTGCCAGCAGCCAGCTCAGGAAATCCGAAGCTTTCTTT. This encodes CASSQLRKSEAFF.

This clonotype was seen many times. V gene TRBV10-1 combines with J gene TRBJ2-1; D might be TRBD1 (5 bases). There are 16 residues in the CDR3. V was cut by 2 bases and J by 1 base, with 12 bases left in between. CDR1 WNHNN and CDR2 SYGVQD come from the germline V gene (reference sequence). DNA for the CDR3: TGCGCCAGCAGTGAGATTGGGTCAGGGTCCTACAATGAGCAGTTCTTC. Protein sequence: CASSEIGSGSYNEQFF.

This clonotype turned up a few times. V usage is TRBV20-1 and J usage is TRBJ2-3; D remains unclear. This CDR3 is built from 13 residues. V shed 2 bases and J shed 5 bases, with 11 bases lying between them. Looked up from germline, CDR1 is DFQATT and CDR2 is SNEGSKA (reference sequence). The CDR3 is CSARLLAGDTQYF. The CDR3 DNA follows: TGCAGTGCTAGACTCCTGGCAGGAGATACGCAGTATTTT.

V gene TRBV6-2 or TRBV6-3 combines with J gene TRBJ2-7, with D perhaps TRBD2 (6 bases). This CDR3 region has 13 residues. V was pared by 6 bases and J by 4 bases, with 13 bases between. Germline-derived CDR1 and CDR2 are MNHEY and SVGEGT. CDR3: CASRPSGGYEQYF. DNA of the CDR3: TGTGCCAGCAGACCCAGTGGGGGGTACGAGCAGTACTTC.